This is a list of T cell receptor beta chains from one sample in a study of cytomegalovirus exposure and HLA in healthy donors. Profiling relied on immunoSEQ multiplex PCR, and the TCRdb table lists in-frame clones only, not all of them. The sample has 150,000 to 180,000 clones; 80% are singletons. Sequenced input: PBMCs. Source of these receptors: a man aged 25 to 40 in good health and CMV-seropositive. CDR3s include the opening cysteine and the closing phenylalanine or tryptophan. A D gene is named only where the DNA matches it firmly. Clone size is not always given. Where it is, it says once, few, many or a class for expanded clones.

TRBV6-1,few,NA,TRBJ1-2,CASSEGEAGRGYTF,TGTGCCAGCAGTGAAGGGGAGGCAGGTAGAGGCTACACCTTC
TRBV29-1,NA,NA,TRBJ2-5,CSVYLIVQETQYF,TGCAGCGTATATCTTATAGTCCAAGAGACCCAGTACTTC
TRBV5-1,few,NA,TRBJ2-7,CASSLAGLGASHF,TGCGCCAGCAGCTTGGCCGGGTTAGGGGCTTCTCACTTC
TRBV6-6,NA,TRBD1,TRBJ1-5,CASSKTGGRGQPQHF,TGTGCCAGCAGTAAAACAGGGGGACGCGGTCAGCCCCAGCATTTT
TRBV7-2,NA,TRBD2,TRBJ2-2,CASSLGGLFAGELFF,TGTGCCAGCAGCTTAGGGGGACTATTCGCCGGGGAGCTGTTTTTT
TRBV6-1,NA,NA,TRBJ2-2,CASSEWTEPNTGELFF,TGTGCCAGCAGTGAATGGACAGAGCCGAACACCGGGGAGCTGTTTTTT
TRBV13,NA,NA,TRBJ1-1,CASSLAGRFSEAFF,TGTGCCAGCAGCTTAGCAGGGAGGTTCTCCGAAGCTTTCTTT
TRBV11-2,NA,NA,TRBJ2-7,CASSWVQGRYEQYF,TGTGCCAGCAGCTGGGTACAGGGACGCTACGAGCAGTACTTC
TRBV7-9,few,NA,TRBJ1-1,CASSLQWNTEAFF,TGTGCCAGCAGCCTACAGTGGAACACTGAAGCTTTCTTT
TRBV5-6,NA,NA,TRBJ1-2,CASSPWWRSNYGYTF,TGTGCCAGCAGCCCTTGGTGGAGGTCTAACTATGGCTACACCTTC
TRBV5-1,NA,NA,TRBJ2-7,CASSMGHEQYF,TGCGCCAGCTCTATGGGCCACGAGCAGTACTTC
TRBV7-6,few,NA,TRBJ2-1,CASSLGRAKFNEQFF,TGTGCCAGCAGCTTAGGGCGGGCCAAGTTCAATGAGCAGTTCTTC
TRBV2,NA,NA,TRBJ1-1,CASSESARGVAFF,TGTGCCAGCAGTGAATCGGCCAGGGGAGTGGCTTTCTTT
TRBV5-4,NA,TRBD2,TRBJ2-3,CASSLGLAGAMDTQYF,TGTGCCAGCAGCTTGGGGCTAGCGGGGGCCATGGATACGCAGTATTTT
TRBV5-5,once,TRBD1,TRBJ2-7,CASSQVDRVNYEQYF,TGTGCCAGCAGCCAGGTAGACAGGGTGAACTACGAGCAGTACTTC
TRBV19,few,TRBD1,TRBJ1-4,CASKGQGQVNEKLFF,TGTGCCAGTAAAGGCCAGGGACAGGTTAATGAAAAACTGTTTTTT
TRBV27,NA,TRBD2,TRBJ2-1,CASSFPGREEIF,TGTGCCAGCAGTTTTCCTGGACGGGAGGAAATCTTC
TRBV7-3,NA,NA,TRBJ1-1,CASSPNQMNTEAFF,TGTGCCAGCAGCCCGAACCAGATGAACACTGAAGCTTTCTTT
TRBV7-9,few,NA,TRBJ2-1,CASSRANEQFF,TGTGCCAGCAGCCGAGCCAATGAGCAGTTCTTC
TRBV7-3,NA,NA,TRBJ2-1,CASSQTGNEQFF,TGTGCCAGCAGCCAGACTGGCAATGAGCAGTTCTTC
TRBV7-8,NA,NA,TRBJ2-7,CASTYDLSYEQYF,TGTGCCAGCACCTACGACTTGTCCTACGAGCAGTACTTC
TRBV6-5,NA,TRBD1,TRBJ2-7,CASSWDSSSEQYF,TGTGCCAGCAGTTGGGACAGTTCGAGCGAGCAGTACTTC
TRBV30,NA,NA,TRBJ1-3,CAWSVLLEPGPGNTIYF,TGTGCCTGGAGTGTACTGCTTGAACCTGGGCCTGGAAACACCATATATTTT
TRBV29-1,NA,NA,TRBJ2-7,CSGVGGSYEQYF,TGCAGCGGCGTGGGAGGATCCTACGAGCAGTACTTC
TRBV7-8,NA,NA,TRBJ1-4,CASSFGEITNEKLFF,TGTGCCAGCAGCTTCGGGGAAATCACTAATGAAAAACTGTTTTTT
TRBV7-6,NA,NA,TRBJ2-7,CASSLGQGSSYEQYF,TGTGCCAGCAGCTTAGGGCAGGGGAGCTCCTACGAGCAGTACTTC
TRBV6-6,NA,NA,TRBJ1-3,CASSSQGPSGNTIYF,TGTGCCAGCAGTTCGCAGGGCCCCTCTGGAAACACCATATATTTT
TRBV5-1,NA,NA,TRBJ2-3,CASRSGGLRTTDTQYF,TGCGCCAGCAGATCTGGAGGCCTCCGGACCACAGATACGCAGTATTTT
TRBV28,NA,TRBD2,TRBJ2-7,CASSLGLAGDGEQYF,TGTGCCAGCAGTTTGGGACTAGCGGGAGATGGCGAGCAGTACTTC
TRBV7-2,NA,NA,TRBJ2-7,CASSPDRPYEQYF,TGTGCCAGCAGCCCGGACAGACCCTACGAGCAGTACTTC
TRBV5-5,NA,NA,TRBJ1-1,CASSLGGLLGSGGAFF,TGTGCCAGCAGCTTGGGCGGATTGCTCGGATCAGGAGGGGCTTTCTTT
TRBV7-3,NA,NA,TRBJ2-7,CASSLPGVLDDLYYEQYF,TGTGCCAGCAGCTTACCCGGGGTTCTGGACGACCTTTACTACGAGCAGTACTTC
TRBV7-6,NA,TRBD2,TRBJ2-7,CASSLASGGYEQYF,TGTGCCAGCAGCTTAGCTAGCGGGGGCTACGAGCAGTACTTC
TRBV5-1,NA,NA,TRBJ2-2,CASSLASPNTGELFF,TGCGCCAGCAGCTTGGCTAGTCCGAACACCGGGGAGCTGTTTTTT
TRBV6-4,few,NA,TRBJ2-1,CASSGLGRVLLF,TGTGCCAGCAGTGGACTAGGTCGGGTTTTGCTCTTC
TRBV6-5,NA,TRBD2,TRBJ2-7,CASSLTRLAGAYEQYF,TGTGCCAGCAGTTTAACCAGACTAGCGGGAGCCTACGAGCAGTACTTC
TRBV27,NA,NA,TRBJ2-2,CASSPPTGHTGELFF,TGTGCCAGCAGTCCCCCGACAGGCCACACCGGGGAGCTGTTTTTT
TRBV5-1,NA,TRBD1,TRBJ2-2,CASSSPGTAATGELFF,TGCGCCAGCAGCTCCCCCGGGACAGCGGCCACCGGGGAGCTGTTTTTT
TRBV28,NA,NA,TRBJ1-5,CASSFRGRNQPQHF,TGTGCCAGCAGTTTTCGGGGTCGCAATCAGCCCCAGCATTTT
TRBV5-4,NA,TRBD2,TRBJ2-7,CASSPEAGGQTYEQYF,TGTGCCAGCAGCCCGGAAGCGGGAGGGCAGACCTACGAGCAGTACTTC
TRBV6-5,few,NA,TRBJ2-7,CASSPRAGVGYEQYF,TGTGCCAGCAGTCCCCGGGCCGGGGTGGGGTACGAGCAGTACTTC
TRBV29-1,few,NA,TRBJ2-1,CSVEDSHYIEQFF,TGCAGCGTTGAGGACAGCCATTACATTGAGCAGTTCTTC